This passage covers 18 T cell receptor beta chains from one sample sequenced in a study of blood T cells in healthy people across ages. Primers used in a second PCR of roughly 6 to 11 cycles were a sample-barcoded 5' primer and a J-beta primer mix. TCRdb re-called the 5' RACE reads with MiXCR, one entry per CDR3 protein. This sample carries under 2,000,000 distinct CDR3 sequences, around 48% of them seen once, and the ten largest clones take 2.1%. Sequencing input: blood. The receptors originated from a woman aged 40 to 50 in good health.

This chain links TRBV6-5 with TRBJ1-2, with a possible D match to TRBD1 (5 bases). Germline loops: CDR1 MNHEY, CDR2 SVGAGI. This CDR3 region has 14 residues. The ends were cut back, 3 bases at V and 4 bases at J, with 12 bases in the middle. In DNA form, the CDR3 reads TGTGCCAGCAGTTATCTTGGGACGGGCTATGGCTACACCTTC. This gives the protein CASSYLGTGYGYTF.

This clonotype has only a few counts. This chain uses TRBV4-1 with TRBJ2-7; a weak D match, TRBD1 (5 bases). Trimming took off 3 bases at V and 4 bases at J, with 19 bases between the two ends. Germline CDR1 MGHRA, CDR2 YSYEKL. The CDR3 contains 16 residues. For the CDR3, the DNA is TGCGCCAGCAGCCAGGTAATGACAGCCACCCTGTACGAGCAGTACTTC. Translated, it gives CASSQVMTATLYEQYF.

The rearrangement links TRBV20-1 to TRBJ2-5, with TRBD2 identical over 11 bases. V trimming: 5 bases; J trimming: 3 bases; junction bases outside the gene matches: 14. CDR3 length: 17 residues. Germline values: CDR1 DFQATT, CDR2 SNEGSKA (reference sequence). CDR3 DNA: TGCAGTGCTGGACTTAGCGGGGGGGCCGATTGGGAAGAGACCCAGTACTTC. Residues: CSAGLSGGADWEETQYF.

The chain employs TRBV6-5 and TRBJ1-2; TRBD1 agrees at 7 bases. V trimming: 0 bases; J trimming: 0 bases; junction bases outside the gene matches: 4. This CDR3 has 16 residues. The V gene's germline CDR1 is MNHEY and CDR2 SVGAGI. The CDR3 DNA follows: TGTGCCAGCAGTTACTCCGGGACAGAAGCTAACTATGGCTACACCTTC. It codes for CASSYSGTEANYGYTF.

CDR3 region: CASSQDRGGTGADTQYF. CDR3 DNA sequence: TGCGCCAGCAGCCAAGATCGGGGGGGGACGGGCGCAGATACGCAGTATTTT. The chain employs TRBV4-3 and TRBJ2-3, with 8 positions matching TRBD2. The germline V gene has CDR1 LGHNA and CDR2 YSLEER. V shed 0 bases, J shed 4 bases, and the junction held 9 bases outside the gene matches. This CDR3 has 17 amino acids.

This clonotype appeared a few times. This chain connects TRBV20-1 to TRBJ2-1; a weak D match, TRBD1 (5 bases). Germline V lookup: CDR1 DFQATT, CDR2 SNEGSKA (reference sequence). The CDR3 consists of 16 residues. V was trimmed by 1 base and J by 5 bases, leaving 18 bases between them. CDR3 DNA: TGCAGTGCTAGAGTCGTGGGGCGGTTGTTGAACAATGAGCAGTTCTTC. This codes for CSARVVGRLLNNEQFF.

This clonotype was seen a handful of times. The CDR3 region is CASSQDLEEKTQYF. The CDR3 DNA is TGCGCCAGCAGCCAAGATCTTGAAGAGAAGACCCAGTACTTC. The V gene is TRBV4-3, the J gene TRBJ2-5, with D uncertain. The germline gives CDR1 LGHNA, CDR2 YSLEER. The CDR3 has 14 amino acids. The V end was cut by 0 bases, the J end by 6 bases, with 11 bases between.

This clonotype has just a few counts. V and J are TRBV5-4 and TRBJ2-5; TRBD2 matches at 12 bases. V shed 0 bases, J shed 5 bases, and the junction held 2 bases outside the gene matches. CDR1 SGHNT and CDR2 YYREEE come from the germline V gene (reference sequence). CDR3 length equals 15 residues. CDR3 loop: CASSLELAGGETQYF. The CDR3 DNA is TGTGCCAGCAGCTTGGAACTAGCGGGGGGCGAGACCCAGTACTTC.

This chain uses TRBV20-1 with TRBJ1-1, with D unresolved. This CDR3 contains 11 residues. The V end was cut by 7 bases, the J end by 8 bases, with 14 bases between. Germline-derived CDR1 and CDR2 are DFQATT and SNEGSKA (reference sequence). CDR3 bases: TGCAGTGAACGGCAAACCGTGGAAGCTTTCTTT. It encodes CSERQTVEAFF.

The chain uses TRBV4-3 and TRBJ1-2, with no clear D. CDR3 size: 14 residues. The V end lost 1 base, the J end lost 6 bases, and 12 bases lay between the germline ends. The V gene's germline CDR1 is LGHNA and CDR2 YSLEER. The DNA for the CDR3 is TGCGCCAGCAGCCAAGCGGGTGGATTAAATGGCTACACCTTC. Translating it yields CASSQAGGLNGYTF.

This chain links TRBV20-1 with TRBJ2-1; no reliable D call. There are 16 residues in the CDR3. V lost 1 base and J 0 bases, leaving 13 bases between the germline ends. Per the germline V gene, CDR1 is DFQATT and CDR2 is SNEGSKA (reference sequence). The CDR3 bases are TGCAGTGCTAGAGTAAGTTCCCCAGTCTCCTACAATGAGCAGTTCTTC. This translates into CSARVSSPVSYNEQFF.

The chain couples TRBV7-2 to TRBJ1-2; 7 bases fit TRBD1. The CDR3 loop spans 14 amino acids. Per the germline V gene, CDR1 is SGHTA and CDR2 is FQGNSA. Trimming took 2 bases from V and 2 from J; bases not matched to a gene: 2. The CDR3 DNA sequence: TGTGCCAGCAGCTTACCGGGACAGAACTATGGCTACACCTTC. It is translated as CASSLPGQNYGYTF.

This clonotype was seen a handful of times. The CDR3 bases are TGTGCCAGCAGTCCGACCCTCGGGACTAGCGGACCCCACATCAACGAGCAGTACTTC. Its translation is CASSPTLGTSGPHINEQYF. The rearrangement joins TRBV12-3 or TRBV12-4 to TRBJ2-7; 11 bases are shared with TRBD2. This CDR3 contains 19 residues. The trim removed 5 bases at V and 5 bases at J, leaving 20 bases unmatched.

V is TRBV6-2 or TRBV6-3 and J is TRBJ2-2; 9 bases align to TRBD2. Looked up from germline, CDR1 is MNHEY and CDR2 is SVGEGT. V lost 11 bases and J lost 1; bases outside the gene matches: 5. The CDR3 runs 14 residues. The CDR3 nucleotides read TGTGCCTCAAAAGCGGGGGGGAACACCGGGGAGCTGTTTTTT. Translating gives CASKAGGNTGELFF.

A single count supports this clonotype. This chain joins TRBV4-2 and TRBJ2-1, with 7 bases lining up with TRBD2. Germline V CDR1 and CDR2: LGHNA, YNFKEQ. V dropped 0 bases and J dropped 8; count of bases not matched to a gene: 4. This CDR3 has 14 amino acids. In DNA, the CDR3 is TGTGCCAGCAGCCAAGAGCGGGGGTTCGATGAGCAGTTCTTC. Translated: CASSQERGFDEQFF.

The chain links TRBV5-1 to TRBJ2-1; 14 positions agree with TRBD2. Germline loops: CDR1 SGHRS, CDR2 YFSETQ. V was pared by 4 bases and J by 3 bases, with 6 bases of the junction left unmatched. CDR3 length: 17 residues. The CDR3 region is CASSPRTSGGIYNEQFF. Here the CDR3 DNA reads TGCGCCAGCAGCCCCAGGACTAGCGGGGGGATCTACAATGAGCAGTTCTTC.

Comments on this clonotype: This may stem from a read error, because a much larger clone lies one nucleotide away. The rearrangement uses TRBV29-1 and TRBJ2-4; 9 nucleotides match TRBD1. The DNA end is more similar to TRBJ2-7, so the J call may be wrong. CDR1 is SQVTM, CDR2 ANQGSEA, per germline. The CDR3 covers 14 residues. CDR3 residues: CSVPAGTGLNEQYF. Here the CDR3 DNA reads TGCAGCGTGCCAGCCGGGACAGGGCTCAACGAGCAGTACTTC.

The chain links TRBV20-1 to TRBJ2-4; no clear D gene. TRBJ2-7 explains the end of the DNA better; the J call may be wrong. This CDR3 has 12 residues. CDR1 is DFQATT, CDR2 SNEGSKA, per germline (reference sequence). CDR3 in amino acids: CSASYVAYEQYF. The CDR3 nucleotides read TGCAGTGCTAGTTACGTAGCCTACGAGCAGTACTTC.